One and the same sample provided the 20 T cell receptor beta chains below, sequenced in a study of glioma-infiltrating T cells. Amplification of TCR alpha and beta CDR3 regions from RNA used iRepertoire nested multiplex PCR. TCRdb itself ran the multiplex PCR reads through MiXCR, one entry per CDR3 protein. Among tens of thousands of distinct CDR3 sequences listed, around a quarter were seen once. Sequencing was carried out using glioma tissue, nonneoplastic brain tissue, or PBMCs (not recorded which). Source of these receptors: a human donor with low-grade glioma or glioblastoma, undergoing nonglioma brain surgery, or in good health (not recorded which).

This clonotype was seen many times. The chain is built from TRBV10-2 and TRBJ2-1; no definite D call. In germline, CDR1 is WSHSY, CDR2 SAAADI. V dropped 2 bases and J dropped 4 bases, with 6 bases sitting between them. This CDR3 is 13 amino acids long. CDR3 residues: CASSEKAYNEQFF. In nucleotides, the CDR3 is TGCGCCAGCAGTGAGAAAGCTTACAATGAGCAGTTCTTC.

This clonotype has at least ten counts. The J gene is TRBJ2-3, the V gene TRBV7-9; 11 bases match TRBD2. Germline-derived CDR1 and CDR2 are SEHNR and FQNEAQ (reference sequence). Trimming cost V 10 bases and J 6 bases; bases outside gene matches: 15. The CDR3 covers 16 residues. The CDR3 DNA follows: TGTGCCACCCATTTTAGCGGGAGGGCCACCCTTGATACGCAGTATTTT. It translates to CATHFSGRATLDTQYF.

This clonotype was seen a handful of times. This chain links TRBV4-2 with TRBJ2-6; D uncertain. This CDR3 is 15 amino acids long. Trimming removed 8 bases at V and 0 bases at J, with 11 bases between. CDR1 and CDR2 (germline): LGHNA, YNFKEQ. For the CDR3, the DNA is TGTGCCAGCGGATGGCAGACCTCTGGGGCCAACGTCCTGACTTTC. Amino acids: CASGWQTSGANVLTF.

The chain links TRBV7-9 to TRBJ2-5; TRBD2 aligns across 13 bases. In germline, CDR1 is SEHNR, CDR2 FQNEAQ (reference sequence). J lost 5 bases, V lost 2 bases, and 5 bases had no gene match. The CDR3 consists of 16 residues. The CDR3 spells CASSLTSGGAEETQYF. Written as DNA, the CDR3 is TGTGCCAGCAGCTTAACTAGCGGGGGGGCCGAGGAGACCCAGTACTTC. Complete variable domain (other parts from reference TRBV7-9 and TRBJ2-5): DTGVSQNPRHKITKRGQNVTFRCDPISEHNRLYWYRQTLGQGPEFLTYFQNEAQLEKSRLLSDRFSAERPKGSFSTLEIQRTEQGDSAMYLCASSLTSGGAEETQYFGPGTRLLVL.

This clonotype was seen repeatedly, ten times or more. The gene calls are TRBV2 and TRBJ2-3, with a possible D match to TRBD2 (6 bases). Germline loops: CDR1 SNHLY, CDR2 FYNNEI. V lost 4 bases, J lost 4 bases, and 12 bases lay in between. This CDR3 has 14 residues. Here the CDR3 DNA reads TGTGCCAGCAGTGCGACTAGAGGGCCAGATACGCAGTATTTT. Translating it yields CASSATRGPDTQYF.

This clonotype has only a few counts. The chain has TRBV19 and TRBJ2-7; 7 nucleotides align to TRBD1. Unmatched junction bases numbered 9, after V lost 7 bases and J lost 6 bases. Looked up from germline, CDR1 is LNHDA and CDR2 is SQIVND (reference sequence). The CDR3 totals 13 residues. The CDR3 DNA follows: TGTGCCAGTACTCCGACAGGGTCCCGCGAGCAGTACTTC. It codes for CASTPTGSREQYF. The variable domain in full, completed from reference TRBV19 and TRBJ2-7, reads DGGITQSPKYLFRKEGQNVTLSCEQNLNHDAMYWYRQDPGQGLRLIYYSQIVNDFQKGDIAEGYSVSREKKESFPLTVTSAQKNPTAFYLCASTPTGSREQYFGPGTRLTVT.

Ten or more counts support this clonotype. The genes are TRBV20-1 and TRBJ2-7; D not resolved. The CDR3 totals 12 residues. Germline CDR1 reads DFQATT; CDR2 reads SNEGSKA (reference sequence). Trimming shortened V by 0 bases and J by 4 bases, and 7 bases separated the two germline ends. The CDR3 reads CSARDRPYEQYF. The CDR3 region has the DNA TGCAGTGCTAGAGATCGTCCATACGAGCAGTACTTC.

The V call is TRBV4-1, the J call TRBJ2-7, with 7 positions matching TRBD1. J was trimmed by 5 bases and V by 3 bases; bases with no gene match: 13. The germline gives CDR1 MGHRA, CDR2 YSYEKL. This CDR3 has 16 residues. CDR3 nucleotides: TGCGCCAGCAGCCAGCCTCGACAGGGTGGAAGGAACGAGCAGTACTTC. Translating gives CASSQPRQGGRNEQYF.

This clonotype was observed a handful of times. CDR3 in amino acids: CASSRDRNYGYTF. Here the CDR3 DNA reads TGTGCCAGCAGCCGAGACAGAAACTATGGCTACACCTTC. The chain is built from TRBV5-6 and TRBJ1-2; the D gene is possibly TRBD1 (5 bases). Per the germline V gene, CDR1 is SGHDT and CDR2 is YYEEEE. This CDR3 has 13 residues. V lost 4 bases and J 2 bases, leaving 9 bases between the germline ends.

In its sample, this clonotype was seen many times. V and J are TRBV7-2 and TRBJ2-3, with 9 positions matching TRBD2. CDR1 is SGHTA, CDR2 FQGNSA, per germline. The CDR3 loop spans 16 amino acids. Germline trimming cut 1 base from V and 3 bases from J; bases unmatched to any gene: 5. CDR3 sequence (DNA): TGTGCCAGCAGCTTAGTAGGCGGGGGGGCGACAGATACGCAGTATTTT. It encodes CASSLVGGGATDTQYF.

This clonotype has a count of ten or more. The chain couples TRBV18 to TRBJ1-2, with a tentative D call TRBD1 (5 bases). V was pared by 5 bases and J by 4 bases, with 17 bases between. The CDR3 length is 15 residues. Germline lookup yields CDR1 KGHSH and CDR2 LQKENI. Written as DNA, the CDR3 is TGTGCCAGCTCAGCGGGGGACCTGATGGGCTATGGCTACACCTTC. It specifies CASSAGDLMGYGYTF. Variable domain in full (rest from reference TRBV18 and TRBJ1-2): NAGVMQNPRHLVRRRGQEARLRCSPMKGHSHVYWYRQLPEEGLKFMVYLQKENIIDESGMPKERFSAEFPKEGPSILRIQQVVRGDSAAYFCASSAGDLMGYGYTFGSGTRLTVV.

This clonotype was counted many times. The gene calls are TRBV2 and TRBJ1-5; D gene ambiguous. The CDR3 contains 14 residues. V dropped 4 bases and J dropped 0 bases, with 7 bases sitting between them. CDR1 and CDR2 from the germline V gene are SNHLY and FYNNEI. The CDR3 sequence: CASSADISNQPQHF. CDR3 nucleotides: TGTGCCAGCAGTGCCGACATTAGCAATCAGCCCCAGCATTTT.

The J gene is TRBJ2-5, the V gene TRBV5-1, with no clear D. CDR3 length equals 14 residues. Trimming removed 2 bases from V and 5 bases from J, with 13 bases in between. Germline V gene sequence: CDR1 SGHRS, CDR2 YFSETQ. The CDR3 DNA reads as TGCGCCAGCAGCTTTCTCAACCTCAAGGAGACCCAGTACTTC. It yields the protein CASSFLNLKETQYF.

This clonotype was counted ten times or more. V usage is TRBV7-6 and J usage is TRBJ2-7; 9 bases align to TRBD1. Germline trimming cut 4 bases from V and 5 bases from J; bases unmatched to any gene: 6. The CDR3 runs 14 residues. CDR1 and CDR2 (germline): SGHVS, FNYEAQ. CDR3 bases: TGTGCCAGCAGCTCTAGGACAGGGGAAAACGAGCAGTACTTC. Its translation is CASSSRTGENEQYF.

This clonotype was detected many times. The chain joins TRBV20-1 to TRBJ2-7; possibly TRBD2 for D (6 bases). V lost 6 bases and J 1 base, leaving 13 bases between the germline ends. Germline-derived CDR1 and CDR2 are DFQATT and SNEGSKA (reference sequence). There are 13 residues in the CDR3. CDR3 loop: CSARDLQSYEQYF. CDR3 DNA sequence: TGCAGTGCCAGGGACTTACAGTCCTACGAGCAGTACTTC.

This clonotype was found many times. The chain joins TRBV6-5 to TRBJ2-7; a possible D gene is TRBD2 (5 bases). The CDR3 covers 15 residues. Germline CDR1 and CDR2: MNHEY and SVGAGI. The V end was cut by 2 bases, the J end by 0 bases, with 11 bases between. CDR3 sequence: CASSYEGGDSYEQYF. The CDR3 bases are TGTGCCAGCAGTTACGAGGGCGGAGACTCCTACGAGCAGTACTTC.

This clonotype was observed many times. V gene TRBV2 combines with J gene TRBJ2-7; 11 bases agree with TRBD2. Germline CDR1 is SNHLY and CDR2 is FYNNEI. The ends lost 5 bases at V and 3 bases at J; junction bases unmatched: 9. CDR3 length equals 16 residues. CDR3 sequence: CASSPLSGRAFYEQYF. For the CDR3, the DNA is TGTGCCAGCAGTCCCCTTAGCGGGAGGGCCTTCTACGAGCAGTACTTC.

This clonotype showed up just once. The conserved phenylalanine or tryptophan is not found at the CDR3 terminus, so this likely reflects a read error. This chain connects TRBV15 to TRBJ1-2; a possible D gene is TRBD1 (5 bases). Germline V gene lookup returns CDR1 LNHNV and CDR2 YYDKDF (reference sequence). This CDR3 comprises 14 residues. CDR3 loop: CASSLTGAQAGYTL. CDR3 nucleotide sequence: TGTGCCAGCAGCTTGACCGGGGCACAAGCTGGCTACACCTTA.

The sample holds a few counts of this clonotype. The CDR3 sequence: CASSRPQGAPNTEAFF. In DNA, the CDR3 is TGCGCCAGCAGTAGACCCCAGGGGGCTCCGAACACTGAAGCTTTCTTT. The chain uses TRBV5-1 and TRBJ1-1, with 8 bases that match TRBD1. Per the germline V gene, CDR1 is SGHRS and CDR2 is YFSETQ. J was trimmed by 1 base and V by 5 bases; bases with no gene match: 10. CDR3 length: 16 amino acids.

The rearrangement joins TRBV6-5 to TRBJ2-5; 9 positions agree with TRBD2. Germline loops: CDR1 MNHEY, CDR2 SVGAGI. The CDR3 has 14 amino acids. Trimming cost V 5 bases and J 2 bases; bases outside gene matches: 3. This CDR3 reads CASSRLAVQETQYF. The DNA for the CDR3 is TGTGCCAGCAGTCGACTAGCGGTACAAGAGACCCAGTACTTC.